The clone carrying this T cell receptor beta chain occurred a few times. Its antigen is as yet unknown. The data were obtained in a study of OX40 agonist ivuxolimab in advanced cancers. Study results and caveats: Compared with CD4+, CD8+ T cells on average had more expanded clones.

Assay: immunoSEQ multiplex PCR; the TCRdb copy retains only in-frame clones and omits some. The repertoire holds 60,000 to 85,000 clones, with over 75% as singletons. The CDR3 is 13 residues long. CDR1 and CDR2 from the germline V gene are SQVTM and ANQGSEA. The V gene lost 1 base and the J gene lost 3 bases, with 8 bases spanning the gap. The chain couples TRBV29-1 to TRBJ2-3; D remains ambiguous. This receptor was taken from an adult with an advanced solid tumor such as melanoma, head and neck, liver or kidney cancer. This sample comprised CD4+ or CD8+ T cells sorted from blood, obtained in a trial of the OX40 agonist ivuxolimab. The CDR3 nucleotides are TGCAGCGTTGAAGGAGGATTTACAGATACGCAGTATTTT. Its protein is CSVEGGFTDTQYF.